This is a list of T cell receptor beta chains from one sample in a study of monozygotic twins with inflammatory bowel disease. TCRdb reanalyzed the 5' RACE reads, giving one entry per CDR3 protein sequence and no DNA. This sample's clone table lists some 160,000 distinct CDR3 sequences. The sample comprised blood. These receptors came from a human donor with ulcerative colitis or Crohn's disease, or a healthy co-twin of an affected twin (not recorded which). Both conserved end residues are part of each CDR3. Fields, in order: J gene, V gene, CDR3 protein.

J gene: TRBJ2-5; V gene: TRBV29-1; CDR3 protein: CSVDPGLGGETQYF
J gene: TRBJ1-2; V gene: TRBV5-6; CDR3 protein: CASSRRQGRGYTF
J gene: TRBJ2-7; V gene: TRBV27; CDR3 protein: CASSSRPVGLEQYF
J gene: TRBJ1-6; V gene: TRBV18; CDR3 protein: CASSPRVGGYNSPLHF
J gene: TRBJ2-1; V gene: TRBV12-3/TRBV12-4; CDR3 protein: CASGNLGSYNEQFF
J gene: TRBJ1-6; V gene: TRBV4-1; CDR3 protein: CASSQLDLGTGYSPLHF
J gene: TRBJ1-2; V gene: TRBV7-8; CDR3 protein: CASSLTEGRYYGYTF
J gene: TRBJ1-2; V gene: TRBV20-1; CDR3 protein: CSDPRQGQDGYTF
J gene: TRBJ1-2; V gene: TRBV6-5; CDR3 protein: CASSSGTGSGDYYGYTF
J gene: TRBJ2-2; V gene: TRBV12-3/TRBV12-4; CDR3 protein: CASSRTGNTGELFF
J gene: TRBJ1-5; V gene: TRBV3-1; CDR3 protein: CASSQSGRSHQPQHF
J gene: TRBJ1-2; V gene: TRBV7-2; CDR3 protein: CASSLGGQEAFYGYTF
J gene: TRBJ1-6; V gene: TRBV7-6; CDR3 protein: CASSTKGSYNSPLHF
J gene: TRBJ2-1; V gene: TRBV5-1; CDR3 protein: CASSRELAGAVGEQFF
J gene: TRBJ2-3; V gene: TRBV5-1; CDR3 protein: CASSLMTSGRATDTQYF
J gene: TRBJ1-1; V gene: TRBV5-6; CDR3 protein: CASSPGTGNEAFF